These 30 T cell receptor beta chains were all obtained from the same sample, sequenced in a study of blood T cell repertoires in COVID-19. Measured with immunoSEQ multiplex PCR; TCRdb has only the in-frame clones, and not every one. Here the sample spans about 290,000 clones, roughly 86% being singletons. Sequencing input: peripheral blood. These receptors all stem from a woman aged 30 to 39 with COVID-19, enrolled during active disease.

The genes are TRBV11-3 and TRBJ1-4; maybe TRBD1 (5 bases). The V gene lost 5 bases and the J gene lost 12 bases, with 16 bases spanning the gap. The CDR3 consists of 13 residues. The V gene's germline CDR1 is SGHNT and CDR2 YENEEA. CDR3 amino acids: CASSTNWGGELFF. The CDR3 bases are TGTGCCAGCAGCACTAACTGGGGAGGGGAACTGTTTTTT.

V and J are TRBV30 and TRBJ2-7, with D tentatively TRBD2 (6 bases). CDR1 and CDR2 (germline): GTSNPN, SVGIG (reference sequence). The CDR3 totals 14 residues. V was clipped by 1 base and J by 2 bases, with 12 bases between them. As DNA, the CDR3 is TGTGCCTGGAGTGCGGTAGCGGATCCCTACGAGCAGTACTTC. Translated, it gives CAWSAVADPYEQYF.

The chain is built from TRBV28 and TRBJ2-7, with 7 bases aligning to TRBD1. CDR1 MDHEN and CDR2 SYDVKM come from the germline V gene. Trimming cost V 4 bases and J 2 bases; bases outside gene matches: 8. The CDR3 consists of 15 residues. This CDR3 is CASSSQGLPPYEQYF. In DNA, the CDR3 is TGTGCCAGCAGTTCACAGGGGTTACCTCCCTACGAGCAGTACTTC.

V is TRBV19 and J is TRBJ1-5, with 8 bases aligning to TRBD1. CDR1 is LNHDA, CDR2 SQIVND, per germline (reference sequence). V lost 10 bases and J lost 7; bases outside the gene matches: 18. CDR3 length: 16 residues. Here the CDR3 reads CANLSPPGTGAQPQHF. CDR3 in DNA: TGTGCCAACCTCTCTCCCCCGGGGACAGGAGCGCAGCCCCAGCATTTT.

The gene calls are TRBV19 and TRBJ1-2; 8 bases agree with TRBD1. Germline values: CDR1 LNHDA, CDR2 SQIVND (reference sequence). V lost 5 bases to trimming and J lost 11 bases; unmatched junction nucleotides: 10. CDR3 length: 13 residues. CDR3 DNA sequence: TGTGCCAGTAGTCCAAATGCGGACAGGGCTTACACCTTC. Amino acids: CASSPNADRAYTF.

V usage is TRBV5-1 and J usage is TRBJ2-7; TRBD2 is a possible D gene (5 bases). The V end was cut by 4 bases, the J end by 0 bases, with 14 bases between. CDR1 and CDR2 from the germline V gene are SGHRS and YFSETQ. The CDR3 spans 15 residues. CDR3 bases: TGCGCCAGCAGCCCAGACCCAACTAGCTCCTACGAGCAGTACTTC. It codes for CASSPDPTSSYEQYF.

The genes are TRBV19 and TRBJ1-6; D possibly corresponds to TRBD1 (6 bases). The germline gives CDR1 LNHDA, CDR2 SQIVND (reference sequence). V lost 4 bases, J lost 0 bases, and 13 bases lay in between. The CDR3 consists of 17 residues. The CDR3: CASSRAGESSYNSPLHF. In DNA, the CDR3 is TGTGCCAGTAGTAGGGCAGGGGAGAGCTCCTATAATTCACCCCTCCACTTT. Full variable domain (remainder filled in from reference TRBV19 and TRBJ1-6): DGGITQSPKYLFRKEGQNVTLSCEQNLNHDAMYWYRQDPGQGLRLIYYSQIVNDFQKGDIAEGYSVSREKKESFPLTVTSAQKNPTAFYLCASSRAGESSYNSPLHFGNGTRLTVT.

The chain carries TRBV18 and TRBJ1-1; D uncertain. The V gene's germline CDR1 is KGHSH and CDR2 LQKENI. The CDR3 runs to 16 residues. Trimming left V 2 bases short and J 1 base short, with 14 bases between. The CDR3 region has the DNA TGTGCCAGCTCACCAATGGTTACGGGGAAGAACACTGAAGCTTTCTTT. Residues: CASSPMVTGKNTEAFF.

This rearrangement joins TRBV6-6 to TRBJ2-7; D gene uncertain. CDR1 MNHNY and CDR2 SVGAGI come from the germline V gene (reference sequence). Trimming removed 6 bases from V and 5 bases from J, with 8 bases in between. This CDR3 comprises 11 residues. CDR3 in DNA: TGTGCCAGCAGCCCTAGAGACGAGCAGTACTTC. Protein: CASSPRDEQYF.

In this sample, this clone turned up a few times. This sequence joins TRBV6-4 and TRBJ2-1, with 16 bases matching TRBD2. The germline V gene encodes CDR1 MRHNA and CDR2 SNTAGT. This CDR3 region has 15 residues. The V and J ends lost 2 bases and 9 bases, in that order; junction bases with no gene match: 1. The CDR3 bases are TGTGCCAGCAGTGACGGGACTAGCGGGGGGGCTGAGCAGTTCTTC. Its protein is CASSDGTSGGAEQFF.

The genes are TRBV7-9 and TRBJ1-2, with D possibly matching TRBD1 (6 bases). This CDR3 is 15 amino acids long. CDR1 is SEHNR and CDR2 is FQNEAQ in the germline V gene (reference sequence). With 5 bases removed from V and 8 bases from J, the gap between germline ends came to 21 bases. The CDR3 coding sequence is TGTGCCAGCAGCCCAAGGGGGGGGCCGTCCTGGGGCTACACCTTC. Translated, it gives CASSPRGGPSWGYTF.

The rearrangement joins TRBV19 to TRBJ1-3; 8 nucleotides agree with TRBD1. The CDR3 has 14 amino acids. In germline, CDR1 is LNHDA, CDR2 SQIVND (reference sequence). Trimming cost V 5 bases and J 5 bases; bases outside gene matches: 5. Here the CDR3 reads CASSLRTGRNTIYF. The DNA for the CDR3 is TGTGCCAGTAGTTTGCGGACAGGGCGAAACACCATATATTTT.

The gene calls are TRBV27 and TRBJ2-1; 7 bases map to TRBD1. The V and J ends lost 6 bases and 0 bases, in that order; junction bases with no gene match: 8. The CDR3 spans 16 residues. Germline V gene lookup returns CDR1 MNHEY and CDR2 SMNVEV (reference sequence). This CDR3 is CASSPPGQPSYNEQFF. In DNA form, the CDR3 reads TGTGCCAGCAGCCCACCGGGACAGCCCTCCTACAATGAGCAGTTCTTC.

This chain links TRBV29-1 with TRBJ2-7; 10 bases align to TRBD1. The CDR3 runs 14 residues. J was trimmed by 6 bases and V by 6 bases; bases with no gene match: 11. CDR1 SQVTM and CDR2 ANQGSEA come from the germline V gene. The CDR3 is CSVDRRTGGSEQYF. The DNA for the CDR3 is TGCAGCGTGGATCGTAGGACAGGGGGATCCGAGCAGTACTTC.

The chain has TRBV19 and TRBJ1-1; TRBD1 agrees at 10 bases. V dropped 5 bases and J dropped 3; count of bases not matched to a gene: 12. The CDR3 length is 17 residues. Germline assignment: CDR1 LNHDA and CDR2 SQIVND (reference sequence). This chain's CDR3 is CASSFSPDRGLDTEAFF. CDR3 DNA: TGTGCCAGTAGTTTTAGTCCGGACAGGGGGTTGGACACTGAAGCTTTCTTT. Full variable domain (missing parts from reference TRBV19 and TRBJ1-1): DGGITQSPKYLFRKEGQNVTLSCEQNLNHDAMYWYRQDPGQGLRLIYYSQIVNDFQKGDIAEGYSVSREKKESFPLTVTSAQKNPTAFYLCASSFSPDRGLDTEAFFGQGTRLTVV.

The chain links TRBV5-6 to TRBJ1-3, with D tentatively TRBD1 (5 bases). V lost 4 bases and J 6 bases, leaving 20 bases between the germline ends. The CDR3 has 16 amino acids. Germline CDR1 SGHDT, CDR2 YYEEEE. The CDR3 DNA reads as TGTGCCAGCAGCCTCCTTGGGGCTAGTAAGGAAAACACCATATATTTT. This codes for CASSLLGASKENTIYF.

The chain couples TRBV28 to TRBJ1-2; no clear D gene. This CDR3 has 12 residues. Germline values: CDR1 MDHEN, CDR2 SYDVKM. V dropped 2 bases and J dropped 5 bases, with 6 bases sitting between them. The CDR3 bases are TGTGCCAGCAGTTTAGCCCAGTATGGCTACACCTTC. Translation: CASSLAQYGYTF.

The chain is built from TRBV5-6 and TRBJ1-2; D is unresolved. The V end lost 4 bases, the J end lost 2 bases, and 6 bases lay between the germline ends. Germline CDR1 and CDR2: SGHDT and YYEEEE. The CDR3 runs 12 residues. The DNA for the CDR3 is TGTGCCAGCAGCCCTAACAACTATGGCTACACCTTC. Its protein product is CASSPNNYGYTF.

This sequence joins TRBV28 and TRBJ2-5; 7 nucleotides line up with TRBD1. The CDR3 runs to 13 residues. Trimming took 6 bases from V and 5 from J; bases not matched to a gene: 6. The V gene's germline CDR1 is MDHEN and CDR2 SYDVKM. The CDR3 spells CASSRGGAETQYF. Written as DNA, the CDR3 is TGTGCCAGCAGCCGAGGGGGCGCCGAGACCCAGTACTTC. Using reference TRBV28 and TRBJ2-5 for the parts outside the CDR3, the full variable domain is DVKVTQSSRYLVKRTGEKVFLECVQDMDHENMFWYRQDPGLGLRLIYFSYDVKMKEKGDIPEGYSVSREKKERFSLILESASTNQTSMYLCASSRGGAETQYFGPGTRLLVL.

The V gene is TRBV9, the J gene TRBJ2-5, with D possibly matching TRBD2 (6 bases). CDR3 length: 13 amino acids. Trimming pared 3 bases from V and 5 bases from J, leaving 11 bases between. Germline lookup yields CDR1 SGDLS and CDR2 YYNGEE. CDR3 DNA: TGTGCCAGCAGCGGCCTCCGGGGGGAGACCCAGTACTTC. The encoded protein is CASSGLRGETQYF.

The chain is built from TRBV5-4 and TRBJ1-6; the match to TRBD1 covers 9 bases. V gave up 4 bases and J gave up 12 bases; unmatched junction bases: 5. CDR1 SGHNT and CDR2 YYREEE come from the germline V gene (reference sequence). The CDR3 runs 13 residues. DNA of the CDR3: TGTGCCAGCAGCAGGGACAGGGACGGACCCCTCCACTTT. Translating gives CASSRDRDGPLHF.

The rearrangement links TRBV7-9 to TRBJ2-7, with a weak D call TRBD1 (6 bases). Germline V gene data show CDR1 as SEHNR and CDR2 as FQNEAQ (reference sequence). The V gene lost 4 bases and the J gene lost 4 bases, with 8 bases spanning the gap. This CDR3 is 12 amino acids long. The CDR3 bases are TGTGCCAGCAGCTGGGACACTTACGAGCAGTACTTC. This codes for CASSWDTYEQYF.

V and J are TRBV5-5 and TRBJ2-1; maybe TRBD2 (6 bases). This CDR3 is 16 amino acids long. Between the trimmed V and J ends, which lost 4 bases and 4 bases, there was a span of 18 bases. Germline-derived CDR1 and CDR2 are SGHKS and YYEKEE (reference sequence). As DNA, the CDR3 is TGTGCCAGCAGCAGGGCCGGGACTGTCAATTACAATGAGCAGTTCTTC. Protein sequence: CASSRAGTVNYNEQFF.

This chain uses TRBV7-2 with TRBJ2-2; tentative D call: TRBD2 (7 bases). There are 14 residues in the CDR3. The germline V gene encodes CDR1 SGHTA and CDR2 FQGNSA. V shed 8 bases and J shed 5 bases, with 15 bases lying between them. The CDR3 nucleotides are TGTGCCAGCTTTGGGGGGGCATTAACCGGGGAGCTGTTTTTT. Translating it yields CASFGGALTGELFF.

For this clone: This sample includes further DNA sequences coding for the same CDR3. The CDR3 spells CASSLGHLNQPQHF. The CDR3 coding sequence is TGTGCCAGCAGTTTGGGACACCTCAATCAGCCCCAGCATTTT. The chain recombines TRBV28 with TRBJ1-5; TRBD1 is a possible D gene (6 bases). CDR3 size: 14 residues. With 3 bases removed from V and 3 bases from J, the gap between germline ends came to 9 bases. Germline-derived CDR1 and CDR2 are MDHEN and SYDVKM. Drawing the rest from reference TRBV28 and TRBJ1-5, the complete variable domain is DVKVTQSSRYLVKRTGEKVFLECVQDMDHENMFWYRQDPGLGLRLIYFSYDVKMKEKGDIPEGYSVSREKKERFSLILESASTNQTSMYLCASSLGHLNQPQHFGDGTRLSIL.

This clone was seen more than once but under ten times. The chain uses TRBV7-6 and TRBJ1-3; no clear D gene. The CDR3 is 15 amino acids. The V gene lost 6 bases and the J gene lost 1 base, with 13 bases spanning the gap. Germline V CDR1 and CDR2: SGHVS, FNYEAQ. The CDR3 spells CASSHPEESGNTIYF. CDR3 nucleotides: TGTGCCAGCAGTCACCCGGAGGAATCTGGAAACACCATATATTTT.

The chain combines TRBV2 with TRBJ2-2; D possibly corresponds to TRBD1 (6 bases). The germline V gene encodes CDR1 SNHLY and CDR2 FYNNEI. The CDR3 covers 16 residues. The V gene lost 3 bases and the J gene lost 4 bases, with 15 bases spanning the gap. Here the CDR3 DNA reads TGTGCCAGCAGTGAGCAGGGGCGGGCTGGCACCGGGGAGCTGTTTTTT. Translated, it gives CASSEQGRAGTGELFF.

The chain uses TRBV28 and TRBJ1-1, with D uncertain. V dropped 7 bases and J dropped 8 bases, with 20 bases sitting between them. The CDR3 totals 14 residues. The germline V gene encodes CDR1 MDHEN and CDR2 SYDVKM. The CDR3 loop reads CASTLTDPALEAFF. The DNA of the CDR3 is TGTGCCAGCACCTTGACTGACCCCGCTCTGGAAGCTTTCTTT. The entire variable domain, with the rest obtained from reference TRBV28 and TRBJ1-1, is as follows: DVKVTQSSRYLVKRTGEKVFLECVQDMDHENMFWYRQDPGLGLRLIYFSYDVKMKEKGDIPEGYSVSREKKERFSLILESASTNQTSMYLCASTLTDPALEAFFGQGTRLTVV.

Remarks on this clone: The junction shows a germline mismatch at one end, possibly a read error. The CDR3 DNA reads as TGTGCCAGCACTTTAGCGGGGGCGCCCACAGATACGCAGTATTTT. It encodes CASTLAGAPTDTQYF. V gene TRBV27 combines with J gene TRBJ2-3, with TRBD2 identical over 9 bases. This CDR3 comprises 15 residues. Germline V gene data show CDR1 as MNHEY and CDR2 as SMNVEV (reference sequence).

This rearrangement joins TRBV4-1 to TRBJ2-6; TRBD1 matches 7 bases. CDR1 and CDR2 from the germline V gene are MGHRA and YSYEKL. CDR3 length: 16 amino acids. V lost 5 bases to trimming and J lost 3 bases; unmatched junction nucleotides: 7. In nucleotides, the CDR3 is TGCGCCAGCAGCTACAGGGGAAGCAGTGGGGCCAACGTCCTGACTTTC. This gives the protein CASSYRGSSGANVLTF.